This TCR beta chain was captured by sequencing in a study of regulatory T cells in long-lasting Graves disease. Overall study context: Antithyroid drugs had been given to newly diagnosed Graves' patients for under 3 months.

The TCR beta library used iRepertoire HTBI primers with Arm-PCR amplification of CDR3. Each CDR3 protein is one row after TCRdb ran MiXCR on the multiplex PCR reads. Here the sample spans roughly 420,000 distinct CDR3 sequences, 14% being singletons. This clonotype occurred a few times. Time point denoted: newly diagnosed GD, antithyroid drugs for less than 3 months. After RNA was extracted from PBMCs, the TCR library was made from it. The sample was also linked to a second study, of T cells in Graves' hyperthyroidism and ophthalmopathy. From that second work: Initially, a first-round RT-PCR of the TCR CDR3 employed the HTBI primer set.

The TCR sequence derives from a woman in her 50s with Graves disease. The sample in question was peripheral blood mononuclear cells (PBMCs), obtained at new diagnosis, from a patient treated with antithyroid drugs.

CDR3: CSVEPTSGRSYNEQFF. The DNA for the CDR3 is TGCAGCGTTGAGCCGACTAGCGGGAGATCCTACAATGAGCAGTTCTTC. V is TRBV29-1 and J is TRBJ2-1; 12 bases are a match to TRBD2. J gave up 1 base and V 3 bases, and 4 bases lay outside the gene matches. The germline CDR1 and CDR2 sequences are SQVTM and ANQGSEA. The CDR3 loop spans 16 amino acids.